The entry below describes one T cell receptor beta chain. What it binds is unknown. This record belongs to a study of T cells in Graves' hyperthyroidism and ophthalmopathy. Trimming pared 6 bases from V and 0 bases from J, leaving 12 bases between. The germline V gene has CDR1 DFQATT and CDR2 SNEGSKA (reference sequence). The CDR3 covers 15 residues. There were TCR beta CDR3 regions amplified from RNA transcripts. The study used the HTBI primer set for a first-round RT-PCR of the TCR CDR3. One entry per CDR3 protein results from TCRdb running MiXCR on the multiplex PCR reads. The table has about 570,000 distinct CDR3 sequences, 40% to 55% seen once. Points from the study as a whole: Also found in blood were most expanded thyroid clonotypes above 0.001.

The chain links TRBV20-1 to TRBJ2-6; D is unclear. Sequencing was carried out using peripheral blood or thyroid tissue (not recorded which). This TCR came from an adult woman with Graves' disease, either hyperthyroidism or ophthalmopathy (not recorded which). The CDR3, as DNA: TGCAGTGCCCAAGAGCCCCCCTCTGGGGCCAACGTCCTGACTTTC. Protein product: CSAQEPPSGANVLTF.